The rows below give T cell receptor beta chains drawn from one sample of a study of blood T cell repertoires in COVID-19. Some clones are missing from TCRdb's copy, which holds only in-frame ones; the method was immunoSEQ multiplex PCR. Here the sample spans about 160,000 clones, around 82% being singletons. The source material was peripheral blood. These TCRs come from a woman aged 40-49 years with COVID-19, enrolled during active disease. Each CDR3 is given with its conserved first and last residue. D genes are given only for firm matches. The size entry is marked missing in some rows and otherwise reads once, few, many or a size class.

j_call: TRBJ1-3; d_call: NA; v_call: TRBV28; clone_size: NA; cdr3_aa: CASSSPGSGGNTIYF; cdr3_nt: TGTGCCAGCAGTTCCCCAGGGTCAGGTGGAAACACCATATATTTT
j_call: TRBJ1-2; d_call: NA; v_call: TRBV30; clone_size: NA; cdr3_aa: CAWSTPPSGGYTF; cdr3_nt: TGTGCCTGGAGTACCCCCCCCAGCGGAGGCTACACCTTC
j_call: TRBJ2-7; d_call: TRBD1; v_call: TRBV7-6; clone_size: NA; cdr3_aa: CASSLEQGAGYEQYF; cdr3_nt: TGTGCCAGCAGCTTAGAACAGGGGGCAGGATACGAGCAGTACTTC
j_call: TRBJ1-3; d_call: TRBD1; v_call: TRBV10-3; clone_size: NA; cdr3_aa: CAISEQGGLSGNTIYF; cdr3_nt: TGTGCCATCAGCGAACAGGGGGGGCTCTCTGGAAACACCATATATTTT
j_call: TRBJ1-2; d_call: NA; v_call: TRBV10-1; clone_size: once; cdr3_aa: CASSEGPFYGYTF; cdr3_nt: TGCGCCAGCAGTGAGGGGCCCTTCTATGGCTACACCTTC
j_call: TRBJ2-5; d_call: NA; v_call: TRBV14; clone_size: once; cdr3_aa: CASSQGLAETQYF; cdr3_nt: TGTGCCAGCAGCCAAGGCTTAGCTGAGACCCAGTACTTC
j_call: TRBJ2-1; d_call: NA; v_call: TRBV9; clone_size: NA; cdr3_aa: CASSVVEGGHNEQFF; cdr3_nt: TGTGCCAGCAGCGTAGTTGAAGGGGGACACAATGAGCAGTTCTTC
j_call: TRBJ2-7; d_call: TRBD2; v_call: TRBV14; clone_size: NA; cdr3_aa: CASSQAPMKGLAGVRGRSYEQYF; cdr3_nt: TGTGCCAGCAGCCAAGCCCCTATGAAGGGGCTAGCGGGAGTTAGGGGTCGGTCCTACGAGCAGTACTTC
j_call: TRBJ2-3; d_call: NA; v_call: TRBV4-1; clone_size: NA; cdr3_aa: CASSQDRIQYF; cdr3_nt: TGCGCCAGCAGCCAAGACAGGATACAGTATTTT
j_call: TRBJ2-7; d_call: TRBD2; v_call: TRBV28; clone_size: few; cdr3_aa: CASEKGTSGRFRYEQYF; cdr3_nt: TGTGCCAGCGAAAAAGGGACTAGCGGGAGGTTTCGGTACGAGCAGTACTTC
j_call: TRBJ2-6; d_call: NA; v_call: TRBV3-1/TRBV3-2; clone_size: NA; cdr3_aa: CASSQEWVWTEGSSGANVLTF; cdr3_nt: TGTGCCAGCAGCCAAGAATGGGTCTGGACAGAGGGTTCCTCTGGGGCCAACGTCCTGACTTTC
j_call: TRBJ2-3; d_call: TRBD2; v_call: TRBV7-3; clone_size: NA; cdr3_aa: CASTRSGGSTDTQYF; cdr3_nt: TGTGCCAGCACCCGAAGCGGGGGGAGCACAGATACGCAGTATTTT
j_call: TRBJ1-1; d_call: NA; v_call: TRBV19; clone_size: NA; cdr3_aa: CASSGFDSLNTEAFF; cdr3_nt: TGTGCCAGTAGCGGATTTGACAGCTTGAACACTGAAGCTTTCTTT
j_call: TRBJ2-5; d_call: TRBD2; v_call: TRBV12-3/TRBV12-4; clone_size: NA; cdr3_aa: CASWDLAEETQYF; cdr3_nt: TGTGCCAGCTGGGACCTAGCGGAAGAGACCCAGTACTTC
j_call: TRBJ1-6; d_call: TRBD1; v_call: TRBV30; clone_size: NA; cdr3_aa: CAWKPGQDYSPLHF; cdr3_nt: TGTGCCTGGAAGCCGGGACAGGATTATTCACCCCTCCACTTT
j_call: TRBJ2-5; d_call: TRBD2; v_call: TRBV7-3; clone_size: NA; cdr3_aa: CASSLSGRETQYF; cdr3_nt: TGTGCCAGCAGCTTAAGCGGGAGAGAGACCCAGTACTTC
j_call: TRBJ2-1; d_call: NA; v_call: TRBV7-7; clone_size: NA; cdr3_aa: CASSLRLNNEQFF; cdr3_nt: TGTGCTAGCAGCTTAAGACTAAACAATGAGCAGTTCTTC
j_call: TRBJ1-2; d_call: NA; v_call: TRBV6-5; clone_size: NA; cdr3_aa: CASRGLGSYYGYTF; cdr3_nt: TGTGCCAGCAGAGGACTCGGGAGCTACTATGGCTACACCTTC
j_call: TRBJ2-3; d_call: NA; v_call: TRBV30; clone_size: NA; cdr3_aa: CAWSVRDRADTQYF; cdr3_nt: TGTGCCTGGAGTGTACGCGACAGAGCGGATACGCAGTATTTT
j_call: TRBJ1-5; d_call: NA; v_call: TRBV7-7; clone_size: NA; cdr3_aa: CASSLAAGSKSALNQPQHF; cdr3_nt: TGTGCTAGCAGCTTAGCGGCAGGGTCTAAGTCTGCCCTAAATCAGCCCCAGCATTTT
j_call: TRBJ2-7; d_call: TRBD2; v_call: TRBV4-1; clone_size: NA; cdr3_aa: CASSQGAGGPLEQYF; cdr3_nt: TGCGCCAGCAGCCAAGGGGCGGGAGGGCCCCTCGAGCAGTACTTC
j_call: TRBJ2-3; d_call: TRBD2; v_call: TRBV5-6; clone_size: NA; cdr3_aa: CASSPRGTSGNIHTQYF; cdr3_nt: TGTGCCAGCAGCCCCCGAGGGACTAGCGGGAATATACACACGCAGTATTTT
j_call: TRBJ2-1; d_call: NA; v_call: TRBV6-5; clone_size: few; cdr3_aa: CASSYSGTTDNEQFF; cdr3_nt: TGTGCCAGCAGTTATTCTGGGACAACCGACAATGAGCAGTTCTTC
j_call: TRBJ2-1; d_call: TRBD2; v_call: TRBV19; clone_size: NA; cdr3_aa: CASTTLAGGVDEQFF; cdr3_nt: TGTGCCAGTACTACACTAGCGGGAGGTGTCGATGAGCAGTTCTTC
j_call: TRBJ1-2; d_call: TRBD1; v_call: TRBV2; clone_size: NA; cdr3_aa: CASSEAGGLGTGSYGYTF; cdr3_nt: TGTGCCAGCAGTGAAGCGGGAGGACTCGGGACAGGGAGTTATGGCTACACCTTC
j_call: TRBJ2-1; d_call: NA; v_call: TRBV7-9; clone_size: NA; cdr3_aa: CASSLAYSYWEQFF; cdr3_nt: TGTGCCAGCAGCTTAGCGTATAGTTACTGGGAGCAGTTCTTC
j_call: TRBJ2-1; d_call: NA; v_call: TRBV3-1/TRBV3-2; clone_size: NA; cdr3_aa: CASSTSQGRNEQFF; cdr3_nt: TGTGCCAGCAGCACCAGCCAGGGGAGAAATGAGCAGTTCTTC
j_call: TRBJ1-5; d_call: TRBD1; v_call: TRBV3-1/TRBV3-2; clone_size: few; cdr3_aa: CASSRTGSNQPQHF; cdr3_nt: TGTGCCAGCAGCCGGACAGGGAGCAATCAGCCCCAGCATTTT